The rows below give T cell receptor beta chains drawn from one sample of a study of patients and donors after allogeneic stem cell transplantation. Each CDR3 protein is one row after TCRdb ran MiXCR on the RT-PCR reads. The sample holds about 960,000 distinct CDR3 sequences; about 20% are singletons and the top ten take 6%. Specimen: blood, either unsorted or a sorted T cell fraction (not recorded which). The receptors come from a human donor who was either an allogeneic HSCT recipient or a stem cell or donor lymphocyte infusion donor (not recorded which). It is not recorded whose cells these are; they may come from a transplant donor. Each CDR3 is given with its conserved first and last residue. A D gene is named only where the DNA matches it firmly. Size values are once, few and many counts, or a class for expanded clones, and some rows have none.

cdr3_nt cdr3_aa clone_size cdr3_length j_call d_call v_call
TGTGCTAGTGGTTTGGTGGTCGGGACGGACGCCTACGAGCAGTACTTC CASGLVVGTDAYEQYF NA 16 TRBJ2-7 NA TRBV12-5
TGTGCCAGCAGCCCGACCTATCCGGGAGACTCCTACGAGCAGTACTTC CASSPTYPGDSYEQYF many 16 TRBJ2-7 NA TRBV12-3/TRBV12-4
TGCGCCAGCAGCCAAGGTGGAGGCAGGGGAGGCAATGGCTACACCTTC CASSQGGGRGGNGYTF few 16 TRBJ1-2 NA TRBV4-1
TGTGCCGGGACTAGCTCTATAGATACGCAGTATTTT CAGTSSIDTQYF NA 12 TRBJ2-3 TRBD2 TRBV7-9
TGTGCCAGCAGCTTAGGCAAAAACGGGGCCTACGAGCAGTACTTC CASSLGKNGAYEQYF NA 15 TRBJ2-7 NA TRBV7-2
TGTGCCAGCAGAAAAGACAGGGGTTTCACAGATACGCAGTATTTT CASRKDRGFTDTQYF NA 15 TRBJ2-3 TRBD1 TRBV6-1
TGTGCCAGCATGCCCCCGACAGGGATGAACACTGAAGCTTTCTTT CASMPPTGMNTEAFF NA 15 TRBJ1-1 TRBD1 TRBV2
TGTGCCATCAGTGATGTCGGCAGGGGGCAGGTAAACGAAAAACTGTTTTTT CAISDVGRGQVNEKLFF NA 17 TRBJ1-4 TRBD1 TRBV10-3
TGTGCCAGCAGTTACTCGAACAGGGGCCAGCCCCAGCATTTT CASSYSNRGQPQHF NA 14 TRBJ1-5 TRBD1 TRBV6-5
TGTGCCAGCAGTATCAGATATAGCAATCAGCCCCAGCATTTT CASSIRYSNQPQHF few 14 TRBJ1-5 NA TRBV27
TGTGCCAGCAGTGCTTCGACCGCGAACACTGAAGCTTTCTTT CASSASTANTEAFF few 14 TRBJ1-1 NA TRBV6-1
TGTGCCACCACTCCCTCCGGACTAAACACCGGGGAGCTGTTTTTT CATTPSGLNTGELFF NA 15 TRBJ2-2 NA TRBV27
TGCAGTGCTAGAGATAGAGGCAGGGGGCTGAATTCACCCCTCCACTTT CSARDRGRGLNSPLHF few 16 TRBJ1-6 TRBD1 TRBV20-1
TGTGCCAGCAGCTTAGGAACGTACTCGCGGGGGGCCACAGATACGCAGTATTTT CASSLGTYSRGATDTQYF NA 18 TRBJ2-3 TRBD2 TRBV11-2
TGCAGCGTTGAGCCCTTAGTAGCGGGAGCCTACAATGAGCAGTTCTTC CSVEPLVAGAYNEQFF few 16 TRBJ2-1 TRBD2 TRBV29-1
TGTGCCAGCAGCTATGACTCCGGGCTCGGGAGGGTTCAGCCCCAGCATTTT CASSYDSGLGRVQPQHF few 17 TRBJ1-5 NA TRBV5-5
TGTGCCAGCAGTTTCGGACTAGCGGGAGGGCCGAGCTCCTACGAGCAGTACTTC CASSFGLAGGPSSYEQYF NA 18 TRBJ2-7 TRBD2 TRBV6-5
TGTGCCAGCAGGACAGGGGGCGCGGCCACCTTC CASRTGGAATF many 11 TRBJ1-2 TRBD1 TRBV12-3/TRBV12-4